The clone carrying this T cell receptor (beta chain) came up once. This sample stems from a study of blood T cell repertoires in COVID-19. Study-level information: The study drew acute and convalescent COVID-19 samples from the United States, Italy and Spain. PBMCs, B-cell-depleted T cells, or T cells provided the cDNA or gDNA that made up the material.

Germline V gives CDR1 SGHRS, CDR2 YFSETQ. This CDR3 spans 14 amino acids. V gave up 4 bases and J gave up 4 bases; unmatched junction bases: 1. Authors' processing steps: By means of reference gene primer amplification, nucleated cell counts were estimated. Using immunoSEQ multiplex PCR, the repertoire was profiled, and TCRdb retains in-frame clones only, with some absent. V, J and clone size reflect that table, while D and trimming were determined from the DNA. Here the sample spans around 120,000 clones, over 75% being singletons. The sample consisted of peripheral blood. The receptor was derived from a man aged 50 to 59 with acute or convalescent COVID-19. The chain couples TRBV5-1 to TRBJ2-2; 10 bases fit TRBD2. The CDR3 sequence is CASSRLAGTGELFF. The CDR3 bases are TGCGCCAGCAGCCGACTAGCGGGCACCGGGGAGCTGTTTTTT. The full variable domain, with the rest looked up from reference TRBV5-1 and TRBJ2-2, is KAGVTQTPRYLIKTRGQQVTLSCSPISGHRSVSWYQQTPGQGLQFLFEYFSETQRNKGNFPGRFSGRQFSNSRSEMNVSTLELGDSALYLCASSRLAGTGELFFGEGSRLTVL.